This T cell receptor (beta chain) was sequenced for a study of T cells in Graves' hyperthyroidism and ophthalmopathy. Study in general: Pretreatment peripheral blood was obtained at initial diagnosis.

The study included ophthalmopathy patients with Clinical Activity Score at least 3, NOSPECS grade at least 4 and duration under 3 months. Patients were excluded for uncontrolled infection, other autoimmune disease, pregnancy or lactation. What was amplified from RNA transcripts were TCR beta CDR3 regions. The HTBI primer set served for first-round RT-PCR of the TCR CDR3. TCRdb reprocessed the multiplex PCR reads with MiXCR, giving one entry per CDR3 protein. The sample lists 450,000 to 600,000 distinct CDR3 sequences; 20% were seen once. Trimming shortened V by 2 bases and J by 5 bases, and 6 bases separated the two germline ends. CDR1 is MNHEY and CDR2 is SVGEGT in the germline V gene. The CDR3 sequence is 13 residues long.

The source of this sequence is a man aged 35-49 years with Graves' ophthalmopathy. The chain employs TRBV6-2 or TRBV6-3 and TRBJ1-4; D is perhaps TRBD1 (5 bases). The specimen sequenced was blood. CDR3 amino acids: CASSYQGNEKLFF. The CDR3 DNA reads as TGTGCCAGCAGTTACCAGGGAAATGAAAAACTGTTTTTT.